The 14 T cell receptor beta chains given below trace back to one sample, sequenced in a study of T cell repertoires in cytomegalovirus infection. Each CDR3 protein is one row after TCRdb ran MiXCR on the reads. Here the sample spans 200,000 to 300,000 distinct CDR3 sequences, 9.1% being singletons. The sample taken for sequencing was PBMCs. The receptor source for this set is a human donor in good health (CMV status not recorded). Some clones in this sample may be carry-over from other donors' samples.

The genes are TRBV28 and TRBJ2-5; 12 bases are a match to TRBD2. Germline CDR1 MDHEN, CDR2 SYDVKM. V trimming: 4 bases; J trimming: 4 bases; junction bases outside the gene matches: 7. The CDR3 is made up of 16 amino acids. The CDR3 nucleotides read TGTGCCAGCAGTTCACGGACTAGCGGGGCTGGAGAGACCCAGTACTTC. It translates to CASSSRTSGAGETQYF.

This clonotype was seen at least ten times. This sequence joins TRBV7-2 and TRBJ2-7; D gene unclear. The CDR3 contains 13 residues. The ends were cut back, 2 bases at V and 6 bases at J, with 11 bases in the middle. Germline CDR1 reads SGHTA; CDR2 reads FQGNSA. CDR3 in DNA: TGTGCCAGCAGCTTAAGCAGAACGGGCGAGCAGTACTTC. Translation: CASSLSRTGEQYF.

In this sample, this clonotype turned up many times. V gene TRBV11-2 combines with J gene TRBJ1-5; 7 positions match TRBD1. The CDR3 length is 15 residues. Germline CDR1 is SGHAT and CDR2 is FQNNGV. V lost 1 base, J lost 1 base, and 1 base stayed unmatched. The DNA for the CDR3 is TGTGCCAGCAGCTTAGGGGACAGAAGCAATCAGCCCCAGCATTTT. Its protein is CASSLGDRSNQPQHF.

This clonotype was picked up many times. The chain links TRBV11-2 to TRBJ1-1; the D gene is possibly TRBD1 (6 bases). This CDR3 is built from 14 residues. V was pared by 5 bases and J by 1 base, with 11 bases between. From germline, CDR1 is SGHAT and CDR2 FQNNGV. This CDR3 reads CASSARGGNTEAFF. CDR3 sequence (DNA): TGTGCCAGCAGCGCGAGAGGGGGGAACACTGAAGCTTTCTTT. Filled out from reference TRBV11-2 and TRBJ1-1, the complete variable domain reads EAGVAQSPRYKIIEKRQSVAFWCNPISGHATLYWYQQILGQGPKLLIQFQNNGVVDDSQLPKDRFSAERLKGVDSTLKIQPAKLEDSAVYLCASSARGGNTEAFFGQGTRLTVV.

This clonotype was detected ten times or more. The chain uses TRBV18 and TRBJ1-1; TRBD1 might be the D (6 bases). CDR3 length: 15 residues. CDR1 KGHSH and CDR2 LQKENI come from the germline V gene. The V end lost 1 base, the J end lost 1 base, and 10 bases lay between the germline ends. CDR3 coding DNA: TGTGCCAGCTCACCACAGATCAGGGGGAACACTGAAGCTTTCTTT. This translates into CASSPQIRGNTEAFF.

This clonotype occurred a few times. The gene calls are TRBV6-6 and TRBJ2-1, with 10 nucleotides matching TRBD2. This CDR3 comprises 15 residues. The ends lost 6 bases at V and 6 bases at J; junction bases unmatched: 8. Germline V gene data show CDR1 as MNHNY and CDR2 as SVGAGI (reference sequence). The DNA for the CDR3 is TGTGCCAGCAGGGTAGCGGGGGGTCCCTCCAATGAGCAGTTCTTC. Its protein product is CASRVAGGPSNEQFF.

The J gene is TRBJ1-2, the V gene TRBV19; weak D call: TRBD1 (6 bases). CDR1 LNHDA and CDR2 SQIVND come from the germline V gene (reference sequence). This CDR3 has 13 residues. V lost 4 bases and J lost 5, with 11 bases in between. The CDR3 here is CASSTTGTYGYTF. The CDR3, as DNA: TGTGCCAGTAGTACCACAGGGACTTATGGCTACACCTTC.

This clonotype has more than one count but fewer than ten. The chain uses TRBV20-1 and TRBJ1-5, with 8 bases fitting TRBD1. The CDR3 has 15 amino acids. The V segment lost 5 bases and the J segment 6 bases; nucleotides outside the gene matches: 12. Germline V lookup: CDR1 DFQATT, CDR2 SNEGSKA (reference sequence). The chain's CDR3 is CSAPGQGGLVQPQHF. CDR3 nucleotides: TGCAGTGCTCCCGGACAGGGAGGTTTGGTTCAGCCCCAGCATTTT.

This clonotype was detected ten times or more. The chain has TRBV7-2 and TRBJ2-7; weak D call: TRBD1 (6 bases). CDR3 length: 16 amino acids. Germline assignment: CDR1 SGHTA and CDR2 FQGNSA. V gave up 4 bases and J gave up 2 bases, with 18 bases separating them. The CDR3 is CASSSTQGRTPYEQYF. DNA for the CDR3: TGTGCCAGCAGCTCGACTCAGGGGCGAACCCCCTACGAGCAGTACTTC.

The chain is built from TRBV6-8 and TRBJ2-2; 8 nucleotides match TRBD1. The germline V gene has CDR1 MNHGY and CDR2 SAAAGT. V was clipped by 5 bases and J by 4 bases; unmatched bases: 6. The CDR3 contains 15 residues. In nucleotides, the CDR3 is TGTGCCAGCAGTACTCCGGACAGGGTCACCGGGGAGCTGTTTTTT. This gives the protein CASSTPDRVTGELFF.

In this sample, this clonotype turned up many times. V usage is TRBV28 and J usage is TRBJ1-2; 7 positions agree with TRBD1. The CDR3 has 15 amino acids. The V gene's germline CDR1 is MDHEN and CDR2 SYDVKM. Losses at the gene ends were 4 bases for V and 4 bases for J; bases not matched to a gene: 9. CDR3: CASSSPNRGLYGYTF. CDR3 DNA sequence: TGTGCCAGCAGTTCGCCTAACAGGGGTCTCTATGGCTACACCTTC.

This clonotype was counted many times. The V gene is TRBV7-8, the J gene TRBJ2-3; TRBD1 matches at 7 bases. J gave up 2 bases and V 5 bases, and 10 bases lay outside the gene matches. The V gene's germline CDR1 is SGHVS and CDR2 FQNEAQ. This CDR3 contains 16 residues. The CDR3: CASSAYRDRYTDTQYF. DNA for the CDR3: TGTGCCAGCAGCGCGTACCGGGACAGATACACAGATACGCAGTATTTT.

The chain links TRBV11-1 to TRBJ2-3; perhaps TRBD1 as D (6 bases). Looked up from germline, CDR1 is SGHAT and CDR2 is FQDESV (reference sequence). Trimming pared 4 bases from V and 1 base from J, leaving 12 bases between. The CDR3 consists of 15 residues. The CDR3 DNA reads TGTGCCAGCAGCTCAGACAGGATGGGCACAGATACGCAGTATTTT. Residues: CASSSDRMGTDTQYF.

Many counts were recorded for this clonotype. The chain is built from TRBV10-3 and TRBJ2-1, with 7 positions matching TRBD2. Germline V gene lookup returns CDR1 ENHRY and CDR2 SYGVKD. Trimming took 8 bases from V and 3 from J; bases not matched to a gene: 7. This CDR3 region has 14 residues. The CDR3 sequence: CAIGEGLSYNEQFF. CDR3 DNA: TGTGCCATCGGGGAGGGGTTAAGCTACAATGAGCAGTTCTTC.